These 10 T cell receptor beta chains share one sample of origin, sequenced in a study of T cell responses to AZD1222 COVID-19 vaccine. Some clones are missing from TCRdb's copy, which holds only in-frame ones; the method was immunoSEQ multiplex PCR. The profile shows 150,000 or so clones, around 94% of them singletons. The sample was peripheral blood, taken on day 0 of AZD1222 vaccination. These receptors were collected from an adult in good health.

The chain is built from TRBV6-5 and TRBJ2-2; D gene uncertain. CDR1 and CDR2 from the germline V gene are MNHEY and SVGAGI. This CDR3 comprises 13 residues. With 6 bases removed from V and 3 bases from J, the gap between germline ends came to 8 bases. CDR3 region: CASSRSDTGELFF. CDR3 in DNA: TGTGCCAGCAGCAGGAGTGACACCGGGGAGCTGTTTTTT.

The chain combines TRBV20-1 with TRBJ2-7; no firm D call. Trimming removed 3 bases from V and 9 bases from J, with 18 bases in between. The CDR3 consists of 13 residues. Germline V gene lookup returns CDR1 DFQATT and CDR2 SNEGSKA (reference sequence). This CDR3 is CSASSPEYAAQYF. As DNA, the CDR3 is TGCAGTGCTAGTTCGCCAGAGTACGCGGCGCAGTACTTC.

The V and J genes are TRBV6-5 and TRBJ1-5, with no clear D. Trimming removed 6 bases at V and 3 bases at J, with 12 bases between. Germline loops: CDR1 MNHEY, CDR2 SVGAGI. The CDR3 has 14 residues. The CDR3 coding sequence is TGTGCCAGCAGACGAGCGGGATCCAATCAGCCCCAGCATTTT. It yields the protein CASRRAGSNQPQHF.

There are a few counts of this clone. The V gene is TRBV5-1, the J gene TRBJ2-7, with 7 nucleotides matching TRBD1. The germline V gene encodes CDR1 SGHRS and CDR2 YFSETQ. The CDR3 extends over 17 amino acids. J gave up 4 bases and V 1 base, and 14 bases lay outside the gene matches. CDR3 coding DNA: TGCGCCAGCAGCTTGCAGTCCGATTGGACAGGAAAATACGAGCAGTACTTC. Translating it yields CASSLQSDWTGKYEQYF.

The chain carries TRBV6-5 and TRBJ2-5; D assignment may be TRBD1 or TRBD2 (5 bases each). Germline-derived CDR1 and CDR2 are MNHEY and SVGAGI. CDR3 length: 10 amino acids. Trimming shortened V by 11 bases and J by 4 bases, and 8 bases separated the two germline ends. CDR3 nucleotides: TGTGCCGGGGGTCGAGAGACCCAGTACTTC. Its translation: CAGGRETQYF.

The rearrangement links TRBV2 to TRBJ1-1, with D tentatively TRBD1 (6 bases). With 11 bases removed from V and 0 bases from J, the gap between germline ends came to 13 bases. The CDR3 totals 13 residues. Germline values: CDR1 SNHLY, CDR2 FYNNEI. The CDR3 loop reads CASRTALNTEAFF. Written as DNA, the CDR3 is TGTGCCTCCCGGACAGCGTTGAACACTGAAGCTTTCTTT.

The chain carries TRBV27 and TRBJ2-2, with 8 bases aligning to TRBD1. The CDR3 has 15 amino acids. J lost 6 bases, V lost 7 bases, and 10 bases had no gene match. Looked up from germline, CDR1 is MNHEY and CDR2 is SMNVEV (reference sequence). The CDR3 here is CASTHQGARAGELFF. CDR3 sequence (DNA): TGTGCCAGCACTCACCAGGGGGCACGGGCCGGGGAGCTGTTTTTT.

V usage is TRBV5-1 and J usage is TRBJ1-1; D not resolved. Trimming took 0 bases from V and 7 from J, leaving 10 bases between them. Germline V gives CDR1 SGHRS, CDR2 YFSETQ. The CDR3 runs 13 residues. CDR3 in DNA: TGCGCCAGCAGCTTGGAAAAAGCTGGTGAAGCTTTCTTT. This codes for CASSLEKAGEAFF.

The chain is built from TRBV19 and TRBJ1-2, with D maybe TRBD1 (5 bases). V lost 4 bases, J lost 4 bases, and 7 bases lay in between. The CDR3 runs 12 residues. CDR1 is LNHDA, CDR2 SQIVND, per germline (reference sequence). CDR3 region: CASSTGTYGYTF. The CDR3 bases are TGTGCCAGTAGTACAGGGACCTATGGCTACACCTTC.

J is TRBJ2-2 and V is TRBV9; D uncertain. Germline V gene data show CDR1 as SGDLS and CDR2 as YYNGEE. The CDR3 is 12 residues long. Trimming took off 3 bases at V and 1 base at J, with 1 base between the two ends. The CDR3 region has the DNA TGTGCCAGCAGCGGGAACACCGGGGAGCTGTTTTTT. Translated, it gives CASSGNTGELFF.